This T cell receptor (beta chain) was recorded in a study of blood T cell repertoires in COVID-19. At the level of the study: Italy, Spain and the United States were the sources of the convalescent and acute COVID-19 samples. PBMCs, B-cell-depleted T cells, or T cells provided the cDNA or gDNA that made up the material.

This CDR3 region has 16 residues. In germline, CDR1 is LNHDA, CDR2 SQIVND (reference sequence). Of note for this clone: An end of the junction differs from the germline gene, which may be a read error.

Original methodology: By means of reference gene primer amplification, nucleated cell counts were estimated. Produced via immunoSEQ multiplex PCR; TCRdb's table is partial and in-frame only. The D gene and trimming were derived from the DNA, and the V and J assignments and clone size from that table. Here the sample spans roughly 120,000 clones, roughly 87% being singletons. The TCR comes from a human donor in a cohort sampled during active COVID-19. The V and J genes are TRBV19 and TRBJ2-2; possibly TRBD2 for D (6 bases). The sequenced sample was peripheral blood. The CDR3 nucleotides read TGTGCCAGTGGTATAGATGATGGGACTGATACCGGGGAGCTGTTTTTT. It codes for CASGIDDGTDTGELFF. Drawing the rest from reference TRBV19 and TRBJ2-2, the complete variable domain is DGGITQSPKYLFRKEGQNVTLSCEQNLNHDAMYWYRQDPGQGLRLIYYSQIVNDFQKGDIAEGYSVSREKKESFPLTVTSAQKNPTAFYLCASGIDDGTDTGELFFGEGSRLTVL.